This TCR beta chain comes out of a study of spatial heterogeneity in lung cancer. The CDR3 has 12 amino acids. Germline V gene data show CDR1 as MDHEN and CDR2 as SYDVKM. Trimming shortened V by 6 bases and J by 0 bases, and 6 bases separated the two germline ends. TCRdb recomputed calls from the 5' RACE reads with MiXCR, one row per CDR3 protein. The sample has approximately 11,000 distinct CDR3 sequences, roughly a tenth seen once; the top ten hold roughly a third. Regarding time point: blood at routine non-recurrence follow-up after resection. Unsorted tumor, nontumor lung tissue or cryopreserved PBMC supplied the whole RNA.

The chain combines TRBV28 with TRBJ2-7; D remains ambiguous. This sequence originates from a female donor with early-stage non-small cell lung cancer. Here the sequenced sample was PBMCs, taken at follow-up. The CDR3 loop reads CASSPTSYEQYF. CDR3 bases: TGTGCCAGCAGCCCCACCTCCTACGAGCAGTACTTC.